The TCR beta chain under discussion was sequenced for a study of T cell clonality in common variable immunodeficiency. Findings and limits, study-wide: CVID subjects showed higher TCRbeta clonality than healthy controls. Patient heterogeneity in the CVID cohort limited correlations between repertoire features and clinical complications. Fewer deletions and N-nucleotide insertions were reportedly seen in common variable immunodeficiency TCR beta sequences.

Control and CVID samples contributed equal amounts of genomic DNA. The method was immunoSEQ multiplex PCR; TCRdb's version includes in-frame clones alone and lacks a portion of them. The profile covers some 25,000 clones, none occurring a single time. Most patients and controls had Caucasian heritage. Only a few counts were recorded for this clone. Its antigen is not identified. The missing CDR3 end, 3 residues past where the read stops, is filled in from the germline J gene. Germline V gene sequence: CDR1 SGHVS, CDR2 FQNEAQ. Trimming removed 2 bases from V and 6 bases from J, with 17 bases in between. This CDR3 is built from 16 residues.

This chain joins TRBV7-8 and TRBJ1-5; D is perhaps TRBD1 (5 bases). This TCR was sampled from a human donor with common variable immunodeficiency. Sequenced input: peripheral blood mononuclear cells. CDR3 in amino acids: CASSLLVQAQGQPQHF. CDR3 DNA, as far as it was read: TGTGCCAGCAGCTTACTTGTCCAGGCCCAGGGTCAGCCC.